Listed here is a single TCR beta chain. Antigen specificity is unknown. The record originates from a study of identical twins. Whole-study results and caveats: Within twin pairs, the out-of-frame alpha sequences they shared showed excess low generation probability. For monozygotic twins, models underestimated out-of-frame TCR alpha sharing. Memory repertoires lacked the insertion deficit that abundant cord blood beta clonotypes showed.

V dropped 3 bases and J dropped 3 bases, with 15 bases sitting between them. The CDR3 is 15 residues long. From germline, CDR1 is MDHEN and CDR2 SYDVKM. TCRdb used MiXCR to reprocess the 5' RACE reads, holding one entry per CDR3 protein. In the table there are nearly 900,000 distinct CDR3 sequences, around an eighth of which are singletons. These records were also assigned to another study, of yellow fever vaccine responses in identical twins.

This receptor was identified in a woman in her late teens or twenties in good health. Sequencing was carried out using PBMCs. The genes are TRBV28 and TRBJ2-7; TRBD1 or TRBD2 may be the D gene (6 bases each). CDR3 DNA sequence: TGTGCCAGCAGTTTGAGTGGGGGGCGACGCTACGAGCAGTACTTC. Translated: CASSLSGGRRYEQYF.